This T cell receptor beta chain was captured in a study of T cell responses to AZD1222 COVID-19 vaccine. This CDR3 comprises 18 residues. Trimming left V 1 base short and J 1 base short, with 17 bases between. Per the germline V gene, CDR1 is MGHRA and CDR2 is YSYEKL. Sequencing used immunoSEQ multiplex PCR; TCRdb keeps in-frame clones, though not all of them. The sample has some 110,000 clones; approximately 93% are singletons. The receptor's source is an adult in good health. V is TRBV4-1 and J is TRBJ1-3, with TRBD1 as a possible D gene (5 bases). Source: peripheral blood, taken on day 0 of AZD1222 vaccination. CDR3 sequence: CASSQGFAAGTSGNTIYF. CDR3 DNA sequence: TGCGCCAGCAGCCAAGGTTTTGCGGCAGGGACGTCTGGAAACACCATATATTTT.